This entry is about one T cell receptor (beta chain). The treatment is: roughly 18 received Ad26.COV2.S at low or high dose, single or two shots; roughly five received placebo; per-sample allocation not given. All samples were drawn on day 63, counting from the first vaccine or placebo injection. It was an adult aged 18-55 years in Boston who was the donor. This entry belongs to a study of Ad26.COV2.S vaccination and SARS-CoV-2 variants. The CDR3 is made up of 12 amino acids. Between the trimmed V and J ends, which lost 4 bases and 7 bases, there was a span of 10 bases. Germline lookup yields CDR1 SNHLY and CDR2 FYNNEI. Measured with immunoSEQ multiplex PCR; TCRdb has only the in-frame clones, and not every one. The data show about half a million clones, approximately 90% seen once.

The sample was peripheral blood, taken in a trial of Ad26.COV2.S vaccine versus placebo. The source is a person between 18 and 59 years old who received the Ad26.COV2.S COVID-19 vaccine or a placebo. V is TRBV2 and J is TRBJ1-2, with D unresolved. As DNA, the CDR3 is TGTGCCAGCAGTGTCGTTGGACCTGGCTACACCTTC. Translation: CASSVVGPGYTF.